Below, 26 T cell receptor beta chains from the same sample are listed, as sequenced in a study of blood T cell repertoires in COVID-19 (dated by TCRdb to the early 2020s). The library was produced with the immunoSEQ multiplex PCR assay. TCRdb limited this immuneACCESS table to in-frame rearrangements with V and J called. A share of clones is missing; checked studies link under half to unresolved V genes, and the rest is unexplained. The sample profile shows approximately 110,000 clones; 69% of them were found once. The ten largest clonotypes hold approximately 5.9% of the sample. The sequencing input was peripheral blood. Source of these receptors: a man older than 75 with acute or convalescent COVID-19.

This clone was recorded once. The genes are TRBV12-3 or TRBV12-4 and TRBJ2-7; possible D gene TRBD2, 5 bases. The CDR3 loop spans 13 amino acids. The ends were cut back, 3 bases at V and 6 bases at J, with 12 bases in the middle. CDR3 bases: TGTGCCAGCAGTTTTGGGAGACGGGGCGAGCAGTACTTC. This translates into CASSFGRRGEQYF.

J is TRBJ2-7 and V is TRBV10-3, with 10 bases that match TRBD1. The J segment lost 4 bases and the V segment lost 5 bases, leaving 5 bases of the junction unmatched. CDR1 and CDR2 from the germline V gene are ENHRY and SYGVKD. This CDR3 contains 14 residues. The CDR3 spells CAISSTGGRYEQYF. DNA for the CDR3: TGTGCCATCAGTTCGACAGGGGGCAGGTACGAGCAGTACTTC.

This sequence joins TRBV7-2 and TRBJ2-2, with D possibly matching TRBD1 (5 bases). The CDR3 length is 13 residues. V shed 5 bases and J shed 7 bases, with 11 bases lying between them. The V gene's germline CDR1 is SGHTA and CDR2 FQGNSA. The CDR3 is CASSLLQVGELFF. The CDR3 DNA sequence: TGTGCCAGCAGCCTACTACAGGTCGGGGAGCTGTTTTTT.

This clone was seen once. This rearrangement joins TRBV9 to TRBJ2-7, with a tentative D call TRBD1 (6 bases). Germline values: CDR1 SGDLS, CDR2 YYNGEE. The CDR3 is 14 amino acids. Trimming left V 0 bases short and J 12 bases short, with 19 bases between. In nucleotides, the CDR3 is TGTGCCAGCAGCGTAGTGACAGGCGAGGCTCTATGGTACTTC. It yields the protein CASSVVTGEALWYF.

The chain has TRBV27 and TRBJ2-7, with unresolved D. Germline CDR1 MNHEY, CDR2 SMNVEV (reference sequence). The V end was cut by 3 bases, the J end by 6 bases, with 21 bases between. The length of the CDR3 is 16 residues. The CDR3 loop reads CASSFTEMVSRCEQYF. In nucleotides, the CDR3 is TGTGCCAGCAGTTTCACCGAGATGGTTTCCCGGTGCGAGCAGTACTTC.

V and J are TRBV4-3 and TRBJ1-2; 12 nucleotides agree with TRBD1. This CDR3 has 20 amino acids. Germline trimming cut 0 bases from V and 6 bases from J; bases unmatched to any gene: 17. The germline CDR1 and CDR2 sequences are LGHNA and YSLEER. The CDR3 DNA is TGCGCCAGCAGCCAAGATGCGGGATGGGGACAGGGGGCTAGTAGGGATGGCTACACCTTC. Translation gives CASSQDAGWGQGASRDGYTF.

The rearrangement links TRBV14 to TRBJ2-1; D ambiguous. Per germline, CDR1 SGHDN and CDR2 FVKESK. V gave up 6 bases and J gave up 3 bases, with 15 bases separating them. The CDR3 is 15 amino acids. CDR3 nucleotides: TGTGCCAGCAGTCTACAAGGAGCCTTCTACAATGAGCAGTTCTTC. It encodes CASSLQGAFYNEQFF.

V usage is TRBV6-2 or TRBV6-3 and J usage is TRBJ2-2, with 8 positions matching TRBD2. The CDR3 sequence is 15 residues long. The germline gives CDR1 MNHEY, CDR2 SVGEGT. Trimming at V came to 6 bases and at J to 2 bases, leaving 5 bases not matched to a gene. The chain's CDR3 is CASSVGTSNTGELFF. Here the CDR3 DNA reads TGTGCCAGCAGCGTCGGGACTAGTAACACCGGGGAGCTGTTTTTT.

The chain carries TRBV30 and TRBJ1-1; no firm D call. This CDR3 spans 12 amino acids. The germline gives CDR1 GTSNPN, CDR2 SVGIG (reference sequence). V shed 0 bases and J shed 8 bases, with 10 bases lying between them. The DNA for the CDR3 is TGTGCCTGGAGTGTAAATCTACAGGAAGCTTTCTTT. Translated, it gives CAWSVNLQEAFF.

This clone occurred many times. The CDR3 protein is CASQRETGGIGELFF. The CDR3 nucleotides are TGTGCCAGCCAAAGGGAGACAGGAGGTATCGGGGAGCTGTTTTTT. The chain has TRBV6-5 and TRBJ2-2; possibly TRBD1 for D (6 bases). The CDR3 covers 15 residues. Trimming removed 8 bases from V and 7 bases from J, with 20 bases in between. In germline, CDR1 is MNHEY, CDR2 SVGAGI.

J is TRBJ2-5 and V is TRBV7-2; perhaps TRBD2 as D (5 bases). Germline CDR1 and CDR2: SGHTA and FQGNSA. The CDR3 consists of 16 residues. The germline V and J ends were trimmed by 1 base and 1 base, with 13 bases remaining between them. The CDR3 bases are TGTGCCAGCAGCTTAGGCCCCTCCAGCGGCCAAGAGACCCAGTACTTC. This encodes CASSLGPSSGQETQYF.

The sample holds a few counts of this clone. The J gene is TRBJ2-1, the V gene TRBV3-1 (or the pseudogene TRBV3-2); D gene unclear. The CDR3 is 16 residues long. Trimming removed 2 bases at V and 0 bases at J, with 11 bases between. Germline V gene data show CDR1 as LGHDT and CDR2 as YNNKEL (reference sequence). The CDR3 region has the DNA TGTGCCAGCAGCCAACGTTTTCCGAGCTCCTACAATGAGCAGTTCTTC. Translation: CASSQRFPSSYNEQFF.

V gene TRBV6-2 or TRBV6-3 combines with J gene TRBJ1-2; the D gene is possibly TRBD1 (5 bases). Germline values: CDR1 MNHEY, CDR2 SVGEGT. V lost 2 bases to trimming and J lost 2 bases, with 9 bases between them. The CDR3 has 14 amino acids. CDR3 loop: CASSYDGGNYGYTF. The CDR3 DNA follows: TGTGCCAGCAGTTACGACGGGGGGAACTATGGCTACACCTTC.

J is TRBJ1-2 and V is TRBV28; D ambiguous. The CDR3 contains 11 residues. The V end lost 6 bases, the J end lost 1 base, and 3 bases lay between the germline ends. Per germline, CDR1 MDHEN and CDR2 SYDVKM. CDR3 sequence: CASSFNYGYTF. In DNA form, the CDR3 reads TGTGCCAGCAGCTTTAACTATGGCTACACCTTC.

The CDR3, as DNA: TGTGCCAGCAGTTGGGGGACAGTCGACTCACCCCTCCACTTT. Its translation is CASSWGTVDSPLHF. The chain combines TRBV27 with TRBJ1-6; TRBD1 aligns across 7 bases. CDR3 length: 14 residues. The junction had 7 bases not matched to a gene; V was cut back by 4 bases and J by 10 bases. From germline, CDR1 is MNHEY and CDR2 SMNVEV (reference sequence).

The CDR3 protein is CASGTDWGSYNEQFF. Here the CDR3 DNA reads TGTGCCAGCGGGACAGACTGGGGCTCCTACAATGAGCAGTTCTTC. This chain uses TRBV6-5 with TRBJ2-1; 7 bases are a match to TRBD1. V was clipped by 8 bases and J by 0 bases; unmatched bases: 7. This CDR3 is 15 amino acids long. CDR1 and CDR2 from the germline V gene are MNHEY and SVGAGI.

At least ten counts were recorded for this clone. Here the CDR3 DNA reads TGTGCCAGCAGTTTTTCTGTCGGTCAGCCCCAGCATTTT. It is translated as CASSFSVGQPQHF. The chain uses TRBV28 and TRBJ1-5; D remains ambiguous. With 3 bases removed from V and 6 bases from J, the gap between germline ends came to 9 bases. The V gene's germline CDR1 is MDHEN and CDR2 SYDVKM. The CDR3 is 13 amino acids.

This clone has only a few counts. This chain uses TRBV2 with TRBJ1-5; 9 positions match TRBD1. Germline trimming cut 8 bases from V and 6 bases from J; bases unmatched to any gene: 5. This CDR3 has 13 amino acids. Per germline, CDR1 SNHLY and CDR2 FYNNEI. CDR3 DNA sequence: TGTGCCAGCCTCGGGGGACAGGGTCAGCCCCAGCATTTT. Translated, it gives CASLGGQGQPQHF.

This clone has more than one count but fewer than ten. This chain uses TRBV6-5 with TRBJ2-3, with D perhaps matching TRBD1 (5 bases). Trimming cost V 0 bases and J 3 bases, with 10 bases left between them. The CDR3 has 15 residues. Looked up from germline, CDR1 is MNHEY and CDR2 is SVGAGI. The CDR3 loop is CASSYSTAMTDTQYF. The CDR3 DNA sequence: TGTGCCAGCAGTTACTCGACAGCCATGACAGATACGCAGTATTTT.

The genes are TRBV19 and TRBJ1-2; D possibly corresponds to TRBD1 (5 bases). The CDR3 is 14 residues long. The ends were cut back, 4 bases at V and 7 bases at J, with 16 bases in the middle. Germline V gene sequence: CDR1 LNHDA, CDR2 SQIVND (reference sequence). Here the CDR3 DNA reads TGTGCCAGTAGTAGGCTTCAGGGCGCCGGTGGCTACACCTTC. Amino acids: CASSRLQGAGGYTF.

CDR3 sequence (DNA): TGTGCCAGCATGGCACAACAGAACACTGAAGCTTTCTTT. It is translated as CASMAQQNTEAFF. The V call is TRBV6-5, the J call TRBJ1-1; no firm D call. CDR1 MNHEY and CDR2 SVGAGI come from the germline V gene. V was cut by 7 bases and J by 1 base, with 10 bases left in between. This CDR3 comprises 13 residues.

The chain links TRBV9 to TRBJ2-1; no reliable D call. CDR1 SGDLS and CDR2 YYNGEE come from the germline V gene. V was shortened by 3 bases and J by 2 bases, with 9 bases between the two germline ends. CDR3 length: 14 amino acids. This chain's CDR3 is CASSEEDTYNEQFF. CDR3 bases: TGTGCCAGCAGCGAAGAGGATACCTACAATGAGCAGTTCTTC.

V usage is TRBV5-4 and J usage is TRBJ2-3; D might be TRBD2 (6 bases). CDR3 length equals 13 residues. Germline V gives CDR1 SGHNT, CDR2 YYREEE (reference sequence). V was pared by 1 base and J by 6 bases, with 9 bases between. The CDR3 loop is CASSLKGGDTQYF. The CDR3 nucleotides read TGTGCCAGCAGCTTGAAAGGAGGGGATACGCAGTATTTT.

CDR3 in DNA: TGTGCCAGCAGCCAAGTCTACAGGGGGCCATACAATGAGCAGTTCTTC. Encoded protein: CASSQVYRGPYNEQFF. The rearrangement uses TRBV14 and TRBJ2-1; the match to TRBD1 covers 9 bases. The CDR3 has 16 amino acids. Trimming at V came to 1 base and at J to 4 bases, leaving 5 bases not matched to a gene. The germline CDR1 and CDR2 sequences are SGHDN and FVKESK.

The rearrangement uses TRBV18 and TRBJ1-4; tentative D call: TRBD1 (5 bases). This CDR3 has 15 residues. V lost 0 bases and J lost 2, with 7 bases in between. The germline V gene encodes CDR1 KGHSH and CDR2 LQKENI. Written as DNA, the CDR3 is TGTGCCAGCTCACCACCGGGACTCACTAATGAAAAACTGTTTTTT. Its protein product is CASSPPGLTNEKLFF.

This chain joins TRBV25-1 and TRBJ1-4; D call uncertain. The CDR3 covers 14 residues. V was clipped by 4 bases and J by 7 bases, with 13 bases between them. CDR1 and CDR2 from the germline V gene are MGHDK and SYGVNS. The CDR3 DNA is TGTGCCAGCAGTGGTTACCGGGAGTTTGAAAAACTGTTTTTT. Translation: CASSGYREFEKLFF.